The 2 T cell receptor beta chains presented below share a single source sample, sequenced in a study of vaccination and CD4 T cells after COVID-19. Specified treatment: roughly 11-day PBMC culture with coronavirus spike peptide pools or control peptides (ViraFEST assay). Once obtained from cultured CD4+ T cells, the DNA was sequenced using the Oncomine TCR Beta short-read assay. TCRdb re-derived calls from the PCR reads in MiXCR, one entry per CDR3 protein. The sample includes about 4,800 distinct CDR3 sequences, over 20% of them seen just once. These receptors lack a known antigen. Sequencing input: CD4+ T cells from blood, cultured in vitro. The receptors originated from a human donor who had recovered from COVID-19.

This clonotype is termed medium-sized. The chain couples TRBV11-2 to TRBJ2-5; D possibly corresponds to TRBD2 (5 bases). Trimming took off 2 bases at V and 1 base at J, with 14 bases between the two ends. The CDR3 length is 16 residues. Germline CDR1 is SGHAT and CDR2 is FQNNGV. The CDR3 coding sequence is TGTGCCAGCAGCTTAATGGCCAGACTAACCCAAGAGACCCAGTACTTC. Translation gives CASSLMARLTQETQYF.

Within the sample, this clonotype is medium-sized. The chain joins TRBV6-5 to TRBJ2-3, with 8 bases lining up with TRBD2. Germline CDR1 MNHEY, CDR2 SVGAGI. V shed 2 bases and J 8 bases; nucleotides not matched to a gene: 12. The CDR3 is 16 residues long. This CDR3 reads CASSYPGVAGTGTQYF. The DNA for the CDR3 is TGTGCCAGCAGTTACCCCGGGGTAGCGGGGACTGGTACGCAGTATTTT.